The 20 T cell receptor beta chains reported below all come from one sample, sequenced in a study of blood T cell repertoires in COVID-19. Some clones are missing from TCRdb's copy, which holds only in-frame ones; the method was immunoSEQ multiplex PCR. The profile shows about 250,000 clones, roughly nine tenths of them singletons. What was sequenced was PBMCs or T cells enriched from blood (not recorded which). All receptors derive from a woman in her forties or fifties who had recovered from COVID-19.

In DNA form, the CDR3 reads TGTGCCAGCTCCTTGGAGGGCGGATTTGATACGCAGTATTTT. It specifies CASSLEGGFDTQYF. The genes are TRBV7-2 and TRBJ2-3; maybe TRBD2 (6 bases). From germline, CDR1 is SGHTA and CDR2 FQGNSA. V was trimmed by 8 bases and J by 6 bases, leaving 18 bases between them. The CDR3 contains 14 residues.

Only a few counts were recorded for this clone. An end of the junction differs from the germline gene, which may be a read error. This chain uses TRBV11-2 with TRBJ2-7, with D perhaps matching TRBD2 (6 bases). This CDR3 comprises 14 residues. Germline values: CDR1 SGHAT, CDR2 FQNNGV. The CDR3 nucleotides are TGTGCCAGCAGCCCACTCGGGAGCACAGTAGGACCGCGCTTC. It yields the protein CASSPLGSTVGPRF.

The rearrangement joins TRBV27 to TRBJ2-3, with 7 nucleotides matching TRBD2. CDR3 length: 16 residues. Germline assignment: CDR1 MNHEY and CDR2 SMNVEV (reference sequence). The junction had 13 bases not matched to a gene; V was cut back by 7 bases and J by 3 bases. CDR3 residues: CASTSKGGSSTDTQYF. The CDR3 nucleotides are TGTGCCAGCACCTCTAAGGGCGGGAGTTCTACAGATACGCAGTATTTT.

CDR3 amino acids: CASSYGGLGQRNNSPLHF. In DNA form, the CDR3 reads TGTGCCAGCAGTTACGGCGGGCTAGGGCAGAGAAATAATTCACCCCTCCACTTT. The chain carries TRBV6-2 or TRBV6-3 and TRBJ1-6, with D unclear. Germline V gene sequence: CDR1 MNHEY, CDR2 SVGEGT. Trimming cost V 2 bases and J 5 bases, with 19 bases left between them. The CDR3 has 18 amino acids.

V usage is TRBV19 and J usage is TRBJ2-2, with 8 bases aligning to TRBD2. This CDR3 has 15 residues. V gave up 7 bases and J gave up 1 base; unmatched junction bases: 5. Germline loops: CDR1 LNHDA, CDR2 SQIVND (reference sequence). The chain's CDR3 is CASTLAGKNTGELFF. The CDR3 nucleotides read TGTGCCAGTACCCTAGCGGGTAAGAACACCGGGGAGCTGTTTTTT.

The chain employs TRBV30 and TRBJ2-1, with 11 bases lining up with TRBD2. Germline V lookup: CDR1 GTSNPN, CDR2 SVGIG (reference sequence). This CDR3 has 13 residues. Trimming at V came to 8 bases and at J to 8 bases, leaving 8 bases not matched to a gene. Written as DNA, the CDR3 is TGTGCCCGGTCGGTAGCGGGAGGGGATGAGCAGTTCTTC. Encoded protein: CARSVAGGDEQFF.

V is TRBV24-1 and J is TRBJ1-2, with D unresolved. V lost 6 bases to trimming and J lost 8 bases, with 21 bases between them. CDR3 size: 15 residues. Germline V CDR1 and CDR2: KGHDR, SFDVKD. The CDR3 DNA is TGTGCCACCAGTAAGCGTTCTGGACTTCCGGGCGGCTACACCTTC. Protein product: CATSKRSGLPGGYTF.

The rearrangement links TRBV6-2 or TRBV6-3 to TRBJ1-1; D remains ambiguous. The CDR3 consists of 17 residues. Trimming shortened V by 0 bases and J by 1 base, and 15 bases separated the two germline ends. CDR1 and CDR2 from the germline V gene are MNHEY and SVGEGT. The CDR3 DNA is TGTGCCAGCAGTTACTCGATCGGTTCTACCCCGAACACTGAAGCTTTCTTT. Translated: CASSYSIGSTPNTEAFF.

V gene TRBV24-1 combines with J gene TRBJ2-3; 8 positions match TRBD1. With 3 bases clipped from V and 4 bases from J, the junction kept 8 bases outside the gene matches. CDR3 length: 16 amino acids. Germline assignment: CDR1 KGHDR and CDR2 SFDVKD. The CDR3 spells CATSDPGTGGPDTQYF. CDR3 in DNA: TGTGCCACCAGTGATCCCGGGACAGGTGGACCAGATACGCAGTATTTT.

The chain employs TRBV21-1 and TRBJ1-4; the DNA was not used to check the table's D call, TRBD1. TRBV21-1 is recorded as a pseudogene. The CDR3 extends over 15 amino acids. The CDR3 DNA reads as TGTGCCAGCAGCACGAAGACAGGGTTGTCTGAAAAACTGTTTTTT. Protein sequence: CASSTKTGLSEKLFF.

This clone was observed once. The rearrangement links TRBV14 to TRBJ1-2; 7 positions agree with TRBD1. The CDR3 has 14 residues. Trimming at V came to 4 bases and at J to 9 bases, leaving 11 bases not matched to a gene. Germline V CDR1 and CDR2: SGHDN, FVKESK. CDR3 in amino acids: CASSPSDRARSYTF. The DNA for the CDR3 is TGTGCCAGCAGCCCCTCAGACAGGGCTCGTAGCTACACCTTC.

This clone occurred once. The J gene is TRBJ1-4, the V gene TRBV5-1, with 7 bases identical to TRBD1. Trimming cost V 4 bases and J 0 bases; bases outside gene matches: 6. The CDR3 contains 16 residues. From germline, CDR1 is SGHRS and CDR2 YFSETQ. CDR3 protein: CASSPGQKATNEKLFF. The CDR3 nucleotides read TGCGCCAGCAGCCCGGGACAGAAAGCAACTAATGAAAAACTGTTTTTT. Filled out from reference TRBV5-1 and TRBJ1-4, the complete variable domain reads KAGVTQTPRYLIKTRGQQVTLSCSPISGHRSVSWYQQTPGQGLQFLFEYFSETQRNKGNFPGRFSGRQFSNSRSEMNVSTLELGDSALYLCASSPGQKATNEKLFFGSGTQLSVL.

This clone was seen only once. This chain connects TRBV30 to TRBJ1-5; D is ambiguous. Germline assignment: CDR1 GTSNPN and CDR2 SVGIG (reference sequence). V was cut by 2 bases and J by 4 bases, with 15 bases left in between. This CDR3 is 15 amino acids long. DNA for the CDR3: TGTGCCTGGAGTACACTCGGCGGAGCAAATCAGCCCCAGCATTTT. Encoded protein: CAWSTLGGANQPQHF.

V usage is TRBV3-1 (or the pseudogene TRBV3-2) and J usage is TRBJ1-2, with 10 bases identical to TRBD1. This CDR3 is built from 15 residues. The germline CDR1 and CDR2 sequences are LGHDT and YNNKEL (reference sequence). V shed 5 bases and J 8 bases; nucleotides not matched to a gene: 11. The CDR3 sequence is CASSTRQGALGGYTF. The CDR3 nucleotides read TGTGCCAGCAGCACTCGACAGGGGGCCCTCGGAGGCTACACCTTC.

The J gene is TRBJ1-2, the V gene TRBV4-2; TRBD1 matches at 8 bases. The CDR3 length is 15 residues. Germline V lookup: CDR1 LGHNA, CDR2 YNFKEQ. The V and J ends lost 0 bases and 4 bases, in that order; junction bases with no gene match: 4. CDR3 nucleotides: TGTGCCAGCAGCCAAGATCCCCAGGGGGCCTATGGCTACACCTTC. This sequence encodes CASSQDPQGAYGYTF.

This clone occurred a few times. The gene calls are TRBV6-2 or TRBV6-3 and TRBJ2-7; D is perhaps TRBD2 (5 bases). V lost 2 bases, J lost 3 bases, and 14 bases lay in between. This CDR3 is 15 amino acids long. Per the germline V gene, CDR1 is MNHEY and CDR2 is SVGEGT. CDR3 sequence: CASSYTRAVVYEQYF. In DNA, the CDR3 is TGTGCCAGCAGTTACACGCGAGCGGTGGTCTACGAGCAGTACTTC.

This chain connects TRBV19 to TRBJ1-6; 10 bases agree with TRBD1. Germline trimming cut 6 bases from V and 7 bases from J; bases unmatched to any gene: 12. The germline gives CDR1 LNHDA, CDR2 SQIVND (reference sequence). This CDR3 spans 17 amino acids. The DNA of the CDR3 is TGTGCCAGTAGGGACGGGACAGGGGACGTTAGGAATTCACCCCTCCACTTT. Translating it yields CASRDGTGDVRNSPLHF.

The chain couples TRBV2 to TRBJ1-2, with 8 bases lining up with TRBD1. Germline V gene lookup returns CDR1 SNHLY and CDR2 FYNNEI. The length of the CDR3 is 15 residues. Trimming at V came to 2 bases and at J to 13 bases, leaving 15 bases not matched to a gene. This CDR3 reads CASSEIGPGGGNLTF. CDR3 nucleotide sequence: TGTGCCAGCAGTGAAATCGGGCCAGGGGGCGGAAATCTCACCTTC.

The chain joins TRBV28 to TRBJ2-3, with a tentative D call TRBD2 (6 bases). There are 18 residues in the CDR3. Germline CDR1 reads MDHEN; CDR2 reads SYDVKM. V lost 7 bases and J 4 bases, leaving 27 bases between the germline ends. The CDR3 sequence: CASTISLTSGVPPDTQYF. CDR3 nucleotide sequence: TGTGCCAGCACCATTTCCCTAACTTCGGGAGTCCCCCCAGATACGCAGTATTTT.

The chain carries TRBV18 and TRBJ1-4, with D perhaps matching TRBD1 (6 bases). Between the trimmed V and J ends, which lost 0 bases and 8 bases, there was a span of 13 bases. The V gene's germline CDR1 is KGHSH and CDR2 LQKENI. The CDR3 has 15 amino acids. CDR3 in amino acids: CASSPPGQLGEKLFF. The CDR3 coding sequence is TGTGCCAGCTCACCACCGGGACAACTCGGGGAAAAACTGTTTTTT.